The 5 T cell receptor beta chains listed next were all sequenced from one sample in a study of blood T cell repertoires in COVID-19. Only in-frame clones appear in the TCRdb table, and some are missing; sequencing was by immunoSEQ multiplex PCR. The sample has 200,000 to 300,000 clones, roughly 88% seen once. Sequencing used PBMCs or T cells enriched from blood (not recorded which). These receptors were obtained from a woman aged 40 to 50 with acute COVID-19.

The CDR3 region has the DNA TGTGCCAGCAGCTTAGAGGGACTAGCGGCCACAGATACGCAGTATTTT. It translates to CASSLEGLAATDTQYF. The genes are TRBV11-3 and TRBJ2-3; 11 nucleotides agree with TRBD2. Germline CDR1 reads SGHNT; CDR2 reads YENEEA. The CDR3 length is 16 residues. V lost 0 bases, J lost 2 bases, and 1 base stayed unmatched.

For this clone: With a much larger clone just one base away, this may be a read error. V is TRBV5-1 and J is TRBJ2-1; D is unclear. CDR1 is SGHRS, CDR2 YFSETQ, per germline. V was shortened by 0 bases and J by 9 bases, with 4 bases between the two germline ends. The CDR3 totals 11 residues. The CDR3 bases are TGCGCCAGCAGCTTGGCCAGTGAGCAGTTCTTC. It codes for CASSLASEQFF.

The chain uses TRBV11-3 and TRBJ2-1; D unclear. Germline V gene lookup returns CDR1 SGHNT and CDR2 YENEEA. The CDR3 spans 15 residues. Trimming removed 1 base from V and 6 bases from J, with 13 bases in between. The DNA for the CDR3 is TGTGCCAGCAGCTTAGTCGCGCGTTATCGCAATGAGCAGTTCTTC. This sequence encodes CASSLVARYRNEQFF.

This chain joins TRBV19 and TRBJ2-6; D gene uncertain. This CDR3 has 15 amino acids. With 4 bases removed from V and 1 base from J, the gap between germline ends came to 8 bases. Germline CDR1 reads LNHDA; CDR2 reads SQIVND (reference sequence). The DNA for the CDR3 is TGTGCCAGTAGTAAACAGTCATCTGGGGCCAACGTCCTGACTTTC. The encoded protein is CASSKQSSGANVLTF. The whole variable domain, filled in from reference TRBV19 and TRBJ2-6, reads DGGITQSPKYLFRKEGQNVTLSCEQNLNHDAMYWYRQDPGQGLRLIYYSQIVNDFQKGDIAEGYSVSREKKESFPLTVTSAQKNPTAFYLCASSKQSSGANVLTFGAGSRLTVL.

This clone occurred a few times. V and J are TRBV7-9 and TRBJ2-3, with D perhaps TRBD1 (6 bases). Per the germline V gene, CDR1 is SEHNR and CDR2 is FQNEAQ (reference sequence). Trimming shortened V by 3 bases and J by 4 bases, and 11 bases separated the two germline ends. This CDR3 spans 14 amino acids. As DNA, the CDR3 is TGTGCCAGCAGCTTCGAGGGGGACGCAGATACGCAGTATTTT. This gives the protein CASSFEGDADTQYF.